This entry concerns a single T cell receptor (beta chain). The protocol was immunoSEQ multiplex PCR, while the TCRdb copy is restricted to in-frame clones and leaves out a portion. The table lists approximately 150,000 clones, around nine tenths of them singletons. The sample originates from a study of T cell responses to AZD1222 COVID-19 vaccine. With V trimmed by 7 bases and J by 3 bases, 7 bases remained unmatched. The length of the CDR3 is 13 residues. Germline V CDR1 and CDR2: SQVTM, ANQGSEA. This material consisted of peripheral blood, taken on day 0 of AZD1222 vaccination. V and J are TRBV29-1 and TRBJ2-7, with 9 bases that match TRBD1. This TCR derives from an adult in good health. Here the CDR3 reads CSALTGGNYEQYF. In DNA form, the CDR3 reads TGCAGCGCCCTGACAGGGGGAAACTACGAGCAGTACTTC.